This is a list of T cell receptor beta chains from one sample in a study of T cell responses to AZD1222 COVID-19 vaccine. TCRdb keeps only in-frame clones here, not all; method: immunoSEQ multiplex PCR. This listing includes more than 110,000 clones. The sample consisted of peripheral blood. The receptor set was obtained from an adult in good health. The CDR3 runs from the conserved cysteine through the conserved F or W. The order of the fields is CDR3 DNA, CDR3 protein, V gene, D gene, J gene, CDR3 length. D genes are given only for firm matches.

CDR3 DNA: TGTGCCAGCAGCCCCGGAGGGGGGTATAATTCACCCCTCCACTTT
CDR3 protein: CASSPGGGYNSPLHF
V gene: TRBV5-4
D gene: .
J gene: TRBJ1-6
CDR3 length: 15

CDR3 DNA: TGTGCCAGCAGTTACAGCCGGGGGGGCCGAGATACGCAGTATTTT
CDR3 protein: CASSYSRGGRDTQYF
V gene: TRBV6-2/TRBV6-3
D gene: TRBD2
J gene: TRBJ2-3
CDR3 length: 15

CDR3 DNA: TGTGCCAGCAGCATAGACAGTAACTATGGCTACACCTTC
CDR3 protein: CASSIDSNYGYTF
V gene: TRBV27
D gene: .
J gene: TRBJ1-2
CDR3 length: 13

CDR3 DNA: TGTGCCTGGAGTGTACTTACCGGGACTGAAGCTTTCTTT
CDR3 protein: CAWSVLTGTEAFF
V gene: TRBV30
D gene: .
J gene: TRBJ1-1
CDR3 length: 13

CDR3 DNA: TGTGCCAGCAGCCGCGACAGGCAAGAGACCCAGTACTTC
CDR3 protein: CASSRDRQETQYF
V gene: TRBV7-2
D gene: .
J gene: TRBJ2-5
CDR3 length: 13

CDR3 DNA: TGTGCCAGCTCACTACAGGGGGCTGGGGATGAGCAGTTCTTC
CDR3 protein: CASSLQGAGDEQFF
V gene: TRBV18
D gene: TRBD1
J gene: TRBJ2-1
CDR3 length: 14

CDR3 DNA: TGCGCCAGCAGCCCAGGGGACACCTACTATGGCTACACCTTC
CDR3 protein: CASSPGDTYYGYTF
V gene: TRBV5-1
D gene: .
J gene: TRBJ1-2
CDR3 length: 14

CDR3 DNA: TGTGCCAGCAGCCAAAGGAAGGGGTCCGAACCTTATGGCTACACCTTC
CDR3 protein: CASSQRKGSEPYGYTF
V gene: TRBV7-6
D gene: .
J gene: TRBJ1-2
CDR3 length: 16

CDR3 DNA: TGTGCCAGCAGCCAAGTGCTGGGAATCGCTGAAGCTTTCTTT
CDR3 protein: CASSQVLGIAEAFF
V gene: TRBV3-1/TRBV3-2
D gene: .
J gene: TRBJ1-1
CDR3 length: 14

CDR3 DNA: TGTGCCAGCAGCTCCCGGTCAGGTGCTCTTGAAGCTTTCTTT
CDR3 protein: CASSSRSGALEAFF
V gene: TRBV6-5
D gene: .
J gene: TRBJ1-1
CDR3 length: 14

CDR3 DNA: TGTGCCAGCAGCCCAAGGGATTTTCCCGAGACCCAGTACTTC
CDR3 protein: CASSPRDFPETQYF
V gene: TRBV7-9
D gene: .
J gene: TRBJ2-5
CDR3 length: 14

CDR3 DNA: TGTGCCAGCGCCCCGAACCGGGACACTGAAGCTTTCTTT
CDR3 protein: CASAPNRDTEAFF
V gene: TRBV6-1
D gene: .
J gene: TRBJ1-1
CDR3 length: 13

CDR3 DNA: TGTGCCAGCAGTTACTTTAGGGGAGCTGAAGCTTTCTTT
CDR3 protein: CASSYFRGAEAFF
V gene: TRBV6-6
D gene: .
J gene: TRBJ1-1
CDR3 length: 13

CDR3 DNA: TGTGCCAGCAGTTTAGTAGGGACAGGGATTACCGGGGAGCTGTTTTTT
CDR3 protein: CASSLVGTGITGELFF
V gene: TRBV27
D gene: TRBD1
J gene: TRBJ2-2
CDR3 length: 16

CDR3 DNA: TGCGCCAGCAGCTCTGGACAGGGGGCCTATGGCTACACCTTC
CDR3 protein: CASSSGQGAYGYTF
V gene: TRBV5-1
D gene: TRBD1
J gene: TRBJ1-2
CDR3 length: 14

CDR3 DNA: TGTGCCAGCAGTTACTCGACGGCGGGGGTTAATGAAAAACTGTTTTTT
CDR3 protein: CASSYSTAGVNEKLFF
V gene: TRBV27
D gene: .
J gene: TRBJ1-4
CDR3 length: 16

CDR3 DNA: TGTGCCAGCAGCCGGACTAGCGGGGGGTACAATGAGCAGTTCTTC
CDR3 protein: CASSRTSGGYNEQFF
V gene: TRBV6-5
D gene: TRBD2
J gene: TRBJ2-1
CDR3 length: 15

CDR3 DNA: TGTGCCAGCAGCTTAGGCGGGGAACAACTCCGGCAGTTCTTC
CDR3 protein: CASSLGGEQLRQFF
V gene: TRBV7-6
D gene: .
J gene: TRBJ2-1
CDR3 length: 14

CDR3 DNA: TGTGCCAGCAGTGATCTTCCACAGGGCAATCAGCCCCAGCATTTT
CDR3 protein: CASSDLPQGNQPQHF
V gene: TRBV6-4
D gene: .
J gene: TRBJ1-5
CDR3 length: 15

CDR3 DNA: TGTGCCTGGAGTGTGGGTACGAACACTGAAGCTTTCTTT
CDR3 protein: CAWSVGTNTEAFF
V gene: TRBV30
D gene: .
J gene: TRBJ1-1
CDR3 length: 13

CDR3 DNA: TGTGCCACAAGGAGGGCCTTTGCCCCGAACACTGAAGCTTTCTTT
CDR3 protein: CATRRAFAPNTEAFF
V gene: TRBV19
D gene: .
J gene: TRBJ1-1
CDR3 length: 15

CDR3 DNA: TGTGCCAGCAGTTTAGCGAGGGGTCATGGCTACACCTTC
CDR3 protein: CASSLARGHGYTF
V gene: TRBV27
D gene: .
J gene: TRBJ1-2
CDR3 length: 13

CDR3 DNA: TGTGCCAGTACCGACGGCCGGATAGGGGCAGATACGCAGTATTTT
CDR3 protein: CASTDGRIGADTQYF
V gene: TRBV19
D gene: .
J gene: TRBJ2-3
CDR3 length: 15

CDR3 DNA: TGTGCCAGCAGCCAAGCATTGTGGGGGCGGATAAACACTGAAGCTTTCTTT
CDR3 protein: CASSQALWGRINTEAFF
V gene: TRBV4-2
D gene: .
J gene: TRBJ1-1
CDR3 length: 17

CDR3 DNA: TGTGCCAGCAGTTTATCCCAGGGGGGAAATTCACCCCTCCACTTT
CDR3 protein: CASSLSQGGNSPLHF
V gene: TRBV28
D gene: TRBD1
J gene: TRBJ1-6
CDR3 length: 15

CDR3 DNA: TGTGCCAGCAGCTTGGCCGGGACAGGCTTCCGTGAGCAGTTCTTC
CDR3 protein: CASSLAGTGFREQFF
V gene: TRBV11-2
D gene: TRBD1
J gene: TRBJ2-1
CDR3 length: 15

CDR3 DNA: TGTGCCAGGACAACAGGGAACACTGAAGCTTTCTTT
CDR3 protein: CARTTGNTEAFF
V gene: TRBV2
D gene: .
J gene: TRBJ1-1
CDR3 length: 12

CDR3 DNA: TGTGCCAGCAGCCCCTCACCTGGGACAAAGTATGAGCAGTTCTTC
CDR3 protein: CASSPSPGTKYEQFF
V gene: TRBV7-3
D gene: .
J gene: TRBJ2-1
CDR3 length: 15

CDR3 DNA: TGTGCCAGCAGTCGGACAGGGAACTATGGCTACACCTTC
CDR3 protein: CASSRTGNYGYTF
V gene: TRBV2
D gene: TRBD1
J gene: TRBJ1-2
CDR3 length: 13

CDR3 DNA: TGTGCCAGCAGTTTTGGGCAGGGGATGGGCGAGCAGTACTTC
CDR3 protein: CASSFGQGMGEQYF
V gene: TRBV27
D gene: .
J gene: TRBJ2-7
CDR3 length: 14

CDR3 DNA: TGTGCCAGCAGTTTGGAGGGCCGACTGTATAGCAATCAGCCCCAGCATTTT
CDR3 protein: CASSLEGRLYSNQPQHF
V gene: TRBV28
D gene: .
J gene: TRBJ1-5
CDR3 length: 17

CDR3 DNA: TGTGCCAGCAGCTTCCGACTAGCCGGGGAGCTGTTTTTT
CDR3 protein: CASSFRLAGELFF
V gene: TRBV7-2
D gene: .
J gene: TRBJ2-2
CDR3 length: 13

CDR3 DNA: TGTGCCAGTAGGCCGGCGGGGGAAGGGGGGAATCAGCCCCAGCATTTT
CDR3 protein: CASRPAGEGGNQPQHF
V gene: TRBV19
D gene: .
J gene: TRBJ1-5
CDR3 length: 16

CDR3 DNA: TGTGCCAGCAGCTTGGGACAGGGGGCCTACAATGAGCAGTTCTTC
CDR3 protein: CASSLGQGAYNEQFF
V gene: TRBV5-5
D gene: TRBD1
J gene: TRBJ2-1
CDR3 length: 15

CDR3 DNA: TGCGCCAGCAGCCAGACCCCTGGCCTATGGGGTGGCTACACCTTC
CDR3 protein: CASSQTPGLWGGYTF
V gene: TRBV4-1
D gene: .
J gene: TRBJ1-2
CDR3 length: 15

CDR3 DNA: TGCGCCAGCAGCCAAGAAGCCGGGGGGAACATTCAGTACTTC
CDR3 protein: CASSQEAGGNIQYF
V gene: TRBV4-3
D gene: TRBD2
J gene: TRBJ2-4
CDR3 length: 14

CDR3 DNA: TGCAGCGTTCATAAGACAGGGGTGAACACTGAAGCTTTCTTT
CDR3 protein: CSVHKTGVNTEAFF
V gene: TRBV29-1
D gene: TRBD1
J gene: TRBJ1-1
CDR3 length: 14

CDR3 DNA: TGTGCCAGCTCACTAGGGACAGGGGGCGATGAGCAGTTCTTC
CDR3 protein: CASSLGTGGDEQFF
V gene: TRBV18
D gene: TRBD1
J gene: TRBJ2-1
CDR3 length: 14

CDR3 DNA: TGTGCCAGCAGCCAAGAGGGACTAGCGGGGTACAATGAGCAGTTCTTC
CDR3 protein: CASSQEGLAGYNEQFF
V gene: TRBV3-1/TRBV3-2
D gene: TRBD2
J gene: TRBJ2-1
CDR3 length: 16

CDR3 DNA: TGTGCCAGCAGCTTGGGGGTCCAAGAGACCCAGTACTTC
CDR3 protein: CASSLGVQETQYF
V gene: TRBV5-6
D gene: .
J gene: TRBJ2-5
CDR3 length: 13

CDR3 DNA: TGTGCCAGCAGTTACGAGAGCGGGACATTTAATTCACCCCTCCACTTT
CDR3 protein: CASSYESGTFNSPLHF
V gene: TRBV6-5
D gene: .
J gene: TRBJ1-6
CDR3 length: 16

CDR3 DNA: TGCGCCAGCAGCTTGGCCGACGAGAATTCACCCCTCCACTTT
CDR3 protein: CASSLADENSPLHF
V gene: TRBV5-1
D gene: .
J gene: TRBJ1-6
CDR3 length: 14

CDR3 DNA: TGTGCCAGCAGCGACAGGGGGCCTGTTTATGAGCAGTACTTC
CDR3 protein: CASSDRGPVYEQYF
V gene: TRBV2
D gene: TRBD1
J gene: TRBJ2-7
CDR3 length: 14

CDR3 DNA: TGTGCCTGGAGTGGCATTAGGGTCCGGGGGACTGAAGCTTTCTTT
CDR3 protein: CAWSGIRVRGTEAFF
V gene: TRBV30
D gene: .
J gene: TRBJ1-1
CDR3 length: 15

CDR3 DNA: TGCGCCAGCAGCATCACCTCGACCTGGACTAGCAGGAATGAGCAGTTCTTC
CDR3 protein: CASSITSTWTSRNEQFF
V gene: TRBV5-1
D gene: TRBD2
J gene: TRBJ2-1
CDR3 length: 17

CDR3 DNA: TGTGCCAGCAGCCCGTCAACAGGGGCTGGAAACACCATATATTTT
CDR3 protein: CASSPSTGAGNTIYF
V gene: TRBV6-5
D gene: TRBD1
J gene: TRBJ1-3
CDR3 length: 15

CDR3 DNA: TGTGCCAGTAGTATAGGAGGAGTGGAGACCCAGTACTTC
CDR3 protein: CASSIGGVETQYF
V gene: TRBV19
D gene: .
J gene: TRBJ2-5
CDR3 length: 13

CDR3 DNA: TGTGCCAGCAGCAACCTACAGGGGGCCTACGAGCAGTACTTC
CDR3 protein: CASSNLQGAYEQYF
V gene: TRBV5-5
D gene: TRBD1
J gene: TRBJ2-7
CDR3 length: 14

CDR3 DNA: TGTGCCAGCGCCAGCGCAGGGACAGATACGCAGTATTTT
CDR3 protein: CASASAGTDTQYF
V gene: TRBV11-2
D gene: .
J gene: TRBJ2-3
CDR3 length: 13

CDR3 DNA: TGTGCCAGCAGCTTCTCGGAAGAAGGCACCGGGGAGCTGTTTTTT
CDR3 protein: CASSFSEEGTGELFF
V gene: TRBV11-2
D gene: .
J gene: TRBJ2-2
CDR3 length: 15

CDR3 DNA: TGTGCCAGCAGTACCCGACAGGCCGTCTACACCGGGGAGCTGTTTTTT
CDR3 protein: CASSTRQAVYTGELFF
V gene: TRBV28
D gene: .
J gene: TRBJ2-2
CDR3 length: 16

CDR3 DNA: TGTGCCAGCAGCTTAAACGGGGGGGCCTCCCTCTACGAGCAGTACTTC
CDR3 protein: CASSLNGGASLYEQYF
V gene: TRBV7-3
D gene: TRBD2
J gene: TRBJ2-7
CDR3 length: 16

CDR3 DNA: TGTGCCAGCAGTTACTCAAGAGGGGGCTCCTACGAGCAGTACTTC
CDR3 protein: CASSYSRGGSYEQYF
V gene: TRBV6-6
D gene: .
J gene: TRBJ2-7
CDR3 length: 15

CDR3 DNA: TGTGCCAGCAGTGCGAACAGGATCTATGGCTACACCTTC
CDR3 protein: CASSANRIYGYTF
V gene: TRBV28
D gene: .
J gene: TRBJ1-2
CDR3 length: 13

CDR3 DNA: TGTGCCAGCAGCTTACGCCCCCTCAAAGAGACAGGGACAGAGACCCAGTACTTC
CDR3 protein: CASSLRPLKETGTETQYF
V gene: TRBV11-2
D gene: TRBD1
J gene: TRBJ2-5
CDR3 length: 18

CDR3 DNA: TGTGCCAGCAGTTTGGGGGGAGCCGGGGAGCTGTTTTTT
CDR3 protein: CASSLGGAGELFF
V gene: TRBV28
D gene: .
J gene: TRBJ2-2
CDR3 length: 13

CDR3 DNA: TGCGCCAGCAACCGGGACAGGGCTTACAATGAGCAGTTCTTC
CDR3 protein: CASNRDRAYNEQFF
V gene: TRBV5-1
D gene: TRBD1
J gene: TRBJ2-1
CDR3 length: 14

CDR3 DNA: TGTGCCAGCAGTTACGGCAGGGGAAGCTATGGCTACACCTTC
CDR3 protein: CASSYGRGSYGYTF
V gene: TRBV2
D gene: .
J gene: TRBJ1-2
CDR3 length: 14